The next 2 T cell receptor beta chains were all read from a single sample in a study of T cells of healthy individuals. Each CDR3 protein is one row after TCRdb ran MiXCR on the 5' RACE reads. The repertoire includes tens of thousands of distinct CDR3 sequences, 4% to 5.5% of them detected once, and approximately 8.5% sits in the top ten. The receptors were gathered from a human donor in good health.

This clonotype was detected ten times or more. V usage is TRBV6-5 and J usage is TRBJ1-1; D is possibly TRBD1 (5 bases). The V and J ends lost 2 bases and 3 bases respectively, with 10 bases between them. The CDR3 is 14 residues long. CDR1 is MNHEY and CDR2 is SVGAGI in the germline V gene. The CDR3 nucleotides are TGTGCCAGCAGTTACACGGGACGGGACACTGAAGCTTTCTTT. This codes for CASSYTGRDTEAFF.

This clonotype was observed at least ten times. J is TRBJ1-5 and V is TRBV12-3 or TRBV12-4; D unresolved. V was cut by 3 bases and J by 1 base, with 7 bases left in between. The CDR3 covers 14 residues. Written as DNA, the CDR3 is TGTGCCAGCAGTTTCGGGAGGAGCAATCAGCCCCAGCATTTT. The encoded protein is CASSFGRSNQPQHF.